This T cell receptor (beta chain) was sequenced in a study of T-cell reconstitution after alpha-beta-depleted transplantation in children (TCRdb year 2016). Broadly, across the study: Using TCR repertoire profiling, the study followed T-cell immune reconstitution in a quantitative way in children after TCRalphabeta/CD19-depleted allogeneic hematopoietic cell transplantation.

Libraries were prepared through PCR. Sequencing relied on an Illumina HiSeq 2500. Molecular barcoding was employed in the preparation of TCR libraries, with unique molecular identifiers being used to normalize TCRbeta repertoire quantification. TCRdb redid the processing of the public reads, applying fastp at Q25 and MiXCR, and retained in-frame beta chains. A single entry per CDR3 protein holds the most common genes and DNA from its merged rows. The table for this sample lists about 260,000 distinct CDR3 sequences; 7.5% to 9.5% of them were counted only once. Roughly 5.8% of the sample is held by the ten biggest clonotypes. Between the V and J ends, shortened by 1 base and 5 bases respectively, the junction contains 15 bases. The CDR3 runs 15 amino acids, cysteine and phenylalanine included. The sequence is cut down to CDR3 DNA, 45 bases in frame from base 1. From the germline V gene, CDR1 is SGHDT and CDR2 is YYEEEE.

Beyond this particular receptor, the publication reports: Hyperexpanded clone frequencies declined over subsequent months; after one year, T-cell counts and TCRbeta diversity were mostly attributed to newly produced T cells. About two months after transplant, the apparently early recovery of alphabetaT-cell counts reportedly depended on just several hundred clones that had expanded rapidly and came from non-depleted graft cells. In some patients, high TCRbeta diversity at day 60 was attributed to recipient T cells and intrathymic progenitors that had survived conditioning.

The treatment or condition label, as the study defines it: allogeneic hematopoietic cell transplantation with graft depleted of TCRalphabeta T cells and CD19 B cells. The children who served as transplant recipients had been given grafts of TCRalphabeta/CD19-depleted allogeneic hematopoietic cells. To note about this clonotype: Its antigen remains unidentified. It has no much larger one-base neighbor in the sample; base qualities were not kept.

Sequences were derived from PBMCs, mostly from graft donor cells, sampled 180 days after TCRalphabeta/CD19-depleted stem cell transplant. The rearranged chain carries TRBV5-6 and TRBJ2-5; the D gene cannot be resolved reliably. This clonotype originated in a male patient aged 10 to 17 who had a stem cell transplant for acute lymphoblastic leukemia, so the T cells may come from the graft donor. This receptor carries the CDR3 CASSLTPPSRETQYF. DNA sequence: TGTGCCAGCAGCTTGACGCCCCCCAGCCGGGAGACCCAGTACTTC.